The entry that follows covers one TCR beta chain sequence. The data stem from a study of blood T cell repertoires in COVID-19. V lost 6 bases and J lost 2, with 19 bases in between. This CDR3 has 16 amino acids. Per the germline V gene, CDR1 is MNHNS and CDR2 is SASEGT. Sequenced by immunoSEQ multiplex PCR; TCRdb stores in-frame clones only, minus some. Of 150,000 to 200,000 clones in the sample, more than 80% were seen once. The sequenced material came from PBMCs or T cells enriched from blood (not recorded which). The clonotype originates from a man in his fifties who had recovered from COVID-19. V and J are TRBV6-1 and TRBJ1-2, with D tentatively TRBD1 (5 bases). In DNA form, the CDR3 reads TGTGCCAGCAGGGAAATCGACAGCTCCTTCAACTATGGCTACACCTTC. It translates to CASREIDSSFNYGYTF.